Below, 4 T cell receptor beta chains from the same sample are listed, as sequenced in a study of T cell changes during pregnancy in multiple sclerosis. The repertoire was sequenced with immunoSEQ multiplex PCR; TCRdb's copy has only in-frame clones and lacks some. The table records 40,000 to 55,000 clones, roughly 90% of them present only once. The sequenced sample was peripheral blood, obtained in the first trimester of pregnancy. Receptors were obtained from a female donor in good health, enrolled as a control in a pregnancy study.

The gene calls are TRBV7-9 and TRBJ2-7; 9 bases agree with TRBD1. The V segment lost 6 bases and the J segment 6 bases; nucleotides outside the gene matches: 9. Germline values: CDR1 SEHNR, CDR2 FQNEAQ (reference sequence). There are 14 residues in the CDR3. In DNA, the CDR3 is TGTGCCAGCAGTACAGAGGGACAGGGCTCCGAGCAGTACTTC. Translated, it gives CASSTEGQGSEQYF.

About this clone: Other nucleotide sequences in the sample specify the same CDR3. This rearrangement joins TRBV11-2 to TRBJ2-7, with 8 nucleotides matching TRBD2. Trimming took 1 base from V and 2 from J; bases not matched to a gene: 1. The germline CDR1 and CDR2 sequences are SGHAT and FQNNGV. The CDR3 has 14 amino acids. In DNA, the CDR3 is TGTGCCAGCAGCTTAGCGGGAGGGCCCTACGAGCAGTACTTC. Translating gives CASSLAGGPYEQYF.

The chain joins TRBV4-2 to TRBJ1-2; 7 nucleotides line up with TRBD1. Germline lookup yields CDR1 LGHNA and CDR2 YNFKEQ. The CDR3 length is 13 residues. V lost 1 base, J lost 8 bases, and 4 bases stayed unmatched. CDR3 sequence (DNA): TGTGCCAGCAGCCAAGGACAGGGAGGAGGCTACACCTTC. Translated, it gives CASSQGQGGGYTF.

The chain carries TRBV30 and TRBJ2-1; TRBD1 is a possible D gene (5 bases). The V gene lost 1 base and the J gene lost 7 bases, with 20 bases spanning the gap. Germline CDR1 GTSNPN, CDR2 SVGIG (reference sequence). This CDR3 contains 16 residues. The CDR3 DNA reads as TGTGCCTGGAGTGCCTCGTGGCAGGGTGGACGTAATGAGCAGTTCTTC. Protein sequence: CAWSASWQGGRNEQFF.